This TCR beta chain was identified in a study of identical twins. In its sample, this clonotype was seen a few times. A universal primer site arose from template switching, and cDNA bore unique molecular identifiers. Via MiXCR, TCRdb re-called the 5' RACE reads, giving one row per CDR3 protein. The sample yields 470,000 or so distinct CDR3 sequences, about 24% seen once. Germline V CDR1 and CDR2: KGHDR, SFDVKD. Between the trimmed V and J ends, which lost 3 bases and 12 bases, there was a span of 14 bases. The CDR3 consists of 13 residues. The same sample was also used in a study of T cells expressing NK-cell markers. From that study: In a handful of donors, dominant clonotypes made up roughly 28.3-65% of CD3+CD56-NKG2C+ cells. It was still unclear whether expanded NKG2C+ T cell clones were HCMV specific.

Material for sequencing was CD4+ T cells sorted from blood. The TCR comes from a woman aged 18-30 years in good health. J is TRBJ2-1 and V is TRBV24-1; D is perhaps TRBD2 (5 bases). Here the CDR3 DNA reads TGTGCCACCAGTGATGCCGGACTCTACGGGCAGTTCTTC. As protein: CATSDAGLYGQFF.